Listed below are T cell receptor beta chains from one sample, sequenced in a study of blood T cell repertoires in COVID-19. Assay used: immunoSEQ multiplex PCR; TCRdb lists only in-frame clones, some missing. This table has 150,000 to 200,000 clones, roughly 91% appearing once. Sequenced input: peripheral blood. These receptors were taken from a human donor in a cohort sampled during active COVID-19. Both conserved end residues are part of each CDR3. Fields, in order: clone size, V gene, D gene, J gene, CDR3 protein, CDR3 DNA. A D gene is named only where the DNA matches it firmly. The listing skips clone size in some rows; elsewhere it reads once, few, many or a size class.

>.|TRBV30|TRBD1|TRBJ1-6
CAWSVRGDRPNSPLHF
TGTGCCTGGAGTGTAAGAGGGGACAGACCTAATTCACCCCTCCACTTT
>.|TRBV7-2|TRBD2|TRBJ2-5
CASSSGLAETQYF
TGTGCCAGCAGCTCTGGACTAGCGGAGACCCAGTACTTC
>.|TRBV3-1/TRBV3-2|.|TRBJ1-5
CASSQAGYNQPQHF
TGTGCCAGCAGCCAAGCAGGGTACAATCAGCCCCAGCATTTT
>.|TRBV29-1|TRBD1|TRBJ2-7
CSATPGQPLEQYF
TGCAGCGCCACTCCGGGACAGCCCCTGGAGCAGTACTTC
>.|TRBV6-7|.|TRBJ2-4
CASSYSRGGKNIQYF
TGTGCCAGCAGTTACTCAAGGGGCGGAAAAAACATTCAGTACTTC
>.|TRBV27|.|TRBJ2-6
CASSFRGSGANVLTF
TGTGCCAGCAGTTTCAGGGGCTCTGGGGCCAACGTCCTGACTTTC
>.|TRBV6-5|.|TRBJ1-1
CASGGQSAGDTEAFF
TGTGCCAGCGGGGGACAATCCGCCGGGGACACTGAAGCTTTCTTT
>.|TRBV5-1|.|TRBJ1-2
CASSLSGGDYGYTF
TGCGCCAGCAGCTTGTCGGGGGGAGACTATGGCTACACCTTC
>.|TRBV27|.|TRBJ1-5
CASSHTGRDQPQHF
TGTGCCAGCAGCCATACAGGGAGGGATCAGCCCCAGCATTTT
>.|TRBV7-2|TRBD1|TRBJ1-5
CASSLKQGDQPQHF
TGTGCCAGCAGCTTAAAACAGGGGGACCAGCCCCAGCATTTT
>.|TRBV5-6|.|TRBJ2-1
CASSRVYEQFF
TGTGCCAGCAGCCGGGTGTATGAGCAGTTCTTC
>.|TRBV24-1|.|TRBJ1-5
CATSDSRRVGDQPQHF
TGTGCCACCAGTGATTCGCGCAGGGTTGGAGATCAGCCCCAGCATTTT
>.|TRBV15|TRBD1|TRBJ2-7
CATSRAGTGVEEQYF
TGTGCCACCAGCAGAGCCGGGACAGGGGTTGAAGAGCAGTACTTC
>.|TRBV3-1/TRBV3-2|TRBD1|TRBJ2-5
CASSPGTGKETQYF
TGTGCCAGCAGCCCTGGGACAGGGAAAGAGACCCAGTACTTC
>once|TRBV29-1|.|TRBJ1-2
CSVSYRSHSLF
TGCAGCGTTTCCTACAGGTCCCACAGCCTCTTC
>.|TRBV30|TRBD2|TRBJ2-1
CAWRLAGRPGEQFF
TGTGCCTGGAGACTAGCGGGCCGGCCGGGGGAGCAGTTCTTC
>.|TRBV4-1|TRBD2|TRBJ2-3
CASSQAGTSGASTDTQYF
TGCGCCAGCAGCCAAGCCGGGACTAGCGGAGCTAGCACAGATACGCAGTATTTT
>.|TRBV5-4|TRBD2|TRBJ2-7
CASSLGLGSGRSPYEQYF
TGTGCCAGCAGCTTGGGTCTAGGTAGCGGGCGTTCCCCCTACGAGCAGTACTTC
>once|TRBV10-3|.|TRBJ2-7
CAITAGWAPYEQYF
TGTGCCATCACCGCGGGGTGGGCGCCCTACGAGCAGTACTTC
>.|TRBV6-6|TRBD2|TRBJ2-1
CASSYSSGGYNEQFF
TGTGCCAGCAGTTACTCTTCGGGAGGGTACAATGAGCAGTTCTTC
>.|TRBV9|.|TRBJ2-3
CASSTDSTDTQYF
TGTGCCAGCAGCACAGATAGCACAGATACGCAGTATTTT
>.|TRBV9|.|TRBJ2-1
CASSVGQASSYNEQFF
TGTGCCAGCAGCGTAGGACAGGCCAGCTCCTACAATGAGCAGTTCTTC
>.|TRBV19|.|TRBJ2-7
CASSIPGAYEQYF
TGTGCCAGTAGTATACCCGGGGCCTACGAGCAGTACTTC
>.|TRBV4-2|TRBD1|TRBJ1-2
CASSQSGGLYGYTF
TGTGCCAGCAGCCAGTCAGGGGGTCTCTATGGCTACACCTTC
>.|TRBV2|.|TRBJ1-6
CASSDHGSTNNSPLHF
TGTGCCAGCAGTGACCACGGCAGTACTAATAATTCACCCCTCCACTTT
>.|TRBV27|TRBD2|TRBJ2-3
CASSLAGGPADTQYF
TGTGCCAGCAGTTTAGCGGGAGGTCCGGCAGATACGCAGTATTTT
>.|TRBV30|TRBD1|TRBJ1-2
CAWSRQGARGYTF
TGTGCCTGGAGTAGGCAGGGGGCGCGAGGCTACACCTTC
>.|TRBV11-2|.|TRBJ2-1
CASSLQRRGDEQFF
TGTGCCAGCTCCCTCCAGCGGCGGGGCGATGAGCAGTTCTTC
>.|TRBV6-6|.|TRBJ2-7
CASSRDGITYEQYF
TGTGCCAGCAGCCGAGACGGGATTACCTACGAGCAGTACTTC
>.|TRBV4-3|TRBD1|TRBJ1-4
CASSWDRPNEKLFF
TGCGCCAGCAGCTGGGACAGGCCAAATGAAAAACTGTTTTTT
>few|TRBV27|.|TRBJ1-2
CASGGPGYGYTF
TGTGCCAGCGGAGGGCCCGGCTATGGCTACACCTTC